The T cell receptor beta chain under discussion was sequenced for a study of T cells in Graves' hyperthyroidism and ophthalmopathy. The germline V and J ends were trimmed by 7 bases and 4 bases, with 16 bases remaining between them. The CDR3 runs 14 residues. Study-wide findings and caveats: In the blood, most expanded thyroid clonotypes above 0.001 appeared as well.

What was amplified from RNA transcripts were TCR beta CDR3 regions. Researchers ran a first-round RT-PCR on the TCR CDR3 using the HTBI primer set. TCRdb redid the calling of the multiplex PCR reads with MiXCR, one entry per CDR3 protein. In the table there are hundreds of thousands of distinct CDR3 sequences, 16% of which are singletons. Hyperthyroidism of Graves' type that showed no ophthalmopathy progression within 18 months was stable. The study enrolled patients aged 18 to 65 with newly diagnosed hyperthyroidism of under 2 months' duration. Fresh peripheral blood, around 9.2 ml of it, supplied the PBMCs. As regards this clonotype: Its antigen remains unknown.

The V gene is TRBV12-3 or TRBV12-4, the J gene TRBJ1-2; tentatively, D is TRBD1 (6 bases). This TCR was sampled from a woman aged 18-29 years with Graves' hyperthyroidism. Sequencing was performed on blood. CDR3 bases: TGTGCCAGCAACCCAGCGGGGGGCGGCTATGGCTACACCTTC. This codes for CASNPAGGGYGYTF.